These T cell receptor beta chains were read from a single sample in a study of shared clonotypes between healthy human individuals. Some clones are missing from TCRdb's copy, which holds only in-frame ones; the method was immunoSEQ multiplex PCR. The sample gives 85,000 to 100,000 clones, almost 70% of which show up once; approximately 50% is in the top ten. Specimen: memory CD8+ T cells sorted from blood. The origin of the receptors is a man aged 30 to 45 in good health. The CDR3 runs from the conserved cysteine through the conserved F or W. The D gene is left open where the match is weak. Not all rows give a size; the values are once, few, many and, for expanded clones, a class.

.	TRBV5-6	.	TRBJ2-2	TGTGCCAGCAGCCCCGAGCATTCCGGGGAGCTGTTTTTT	CASSPEHSGELFF
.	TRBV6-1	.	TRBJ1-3	TGTGCCAGCAGTCCCCAATTGGACTCTGGAAACACCATATATTTT	CASSPQLDSGNTIYF
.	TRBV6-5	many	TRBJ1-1	TGTGCCAGCAGTTACCGGGGCTTGAACACTGAAGCTTTCTTT	CASSYRGLNTEAFF
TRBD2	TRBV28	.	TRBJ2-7	TGTGCCAGCCGGGGGGTGACCTACGAGCAGTACTTC	CASRGVTYEQYF
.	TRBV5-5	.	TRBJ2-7	TGTGCCAGCAGCTTGACGGGCGAGCAGTACTTC	CASSLTGEQYF
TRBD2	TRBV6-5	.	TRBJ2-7	TGTGCCATCAGACCCACTGGGCGGGAGGGTGGCGAGCAGTACTTC	CAIRPTGREGGEQYF
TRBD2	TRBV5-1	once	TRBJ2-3	TGCGCCAGCAGCGGGGGGACTAGCGACACAGATACGCAGTATTTT	CASSGGTSDTDTQYF
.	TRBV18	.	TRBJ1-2	TGTGCCAGCTCACCAAAATCCGCAGGGGTCTATGGCTACACCTTC	CASSPKSAGVYGYTF
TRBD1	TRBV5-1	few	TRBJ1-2	TGCGCCAGCAGCGGGGGACAGGGCTCCTATGGCTACACCTTC	CASSGGQGSYGYTF
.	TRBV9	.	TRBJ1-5	TGTGCCAGCAGTGAAGATAATAGCAATCAGCCCCAGCATTTT	CASSEDNSNQPQHF
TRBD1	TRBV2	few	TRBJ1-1	TGTGCCACCTCACGGTTTCCGGGACAGCAAACTTTCGGAGCTTTCTTT	CATSRFPGQQTFGAFF
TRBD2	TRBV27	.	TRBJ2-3	TGTGCCAGCAGTTCGGGGACTAGAGTCACAGATACGCAGTATTTT	CASSSGTRVTDTQYF
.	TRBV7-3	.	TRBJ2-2	TGTGCCAGCAGCTTAACCCCGTTGGCGAACACCGGGGAGCTGTTTTTT	CASSLTPLANTGELFF
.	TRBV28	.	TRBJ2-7	TGTGCCAGCAGCCGTTTGTCACGCGAGCAGTACTTC	CASSRLSREQYF
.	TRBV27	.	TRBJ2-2	TGTGCCAGCAGTTTGTGGAGGGGCGCCGGGGAGCTGTTTTTT	CASSLWRGAGELFF
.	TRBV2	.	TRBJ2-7	TGTGCCAGCGGAAAATACGAGCAGTACTTC	CASGKYEQYF
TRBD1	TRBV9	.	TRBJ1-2	TGTGCCAGCAGCGCCCGGACAGGGGATAACTATGGCTACACCTTC	CASSARTGDNYGYTF
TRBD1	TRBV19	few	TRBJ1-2	TGTGCCAGTAGACTCACGGGACAGGGGAAAGTAGCTGGCTACACCTTC	CASRLTGQGKVAGYTF
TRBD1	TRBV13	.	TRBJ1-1	TGTGCCAGCAGCTTAGCGAAATACAGGGGATCAGACACTGAAGCTTTCTTT	CASSLAKYRGSDTEAFF
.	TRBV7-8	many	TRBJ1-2	TGTGCCAGCAGCCCCCGGACCGACGACGGTGGCTACACCTTC	CASSPRTDDGGYTF
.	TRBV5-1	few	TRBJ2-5	TGCGCCAGCAGCTTGGCCCCTCCGGAGACCCAGTACTTC	CASSLAPPETQYF
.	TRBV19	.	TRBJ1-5	TGTGCCAGTAGTATGGCCGCTGTTAGCAATCAGCCCCAGCATTTT	CASSMAAVSNQPQHF
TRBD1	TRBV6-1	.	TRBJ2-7	TGTGCCAGCAGTCCCGGACAGGATTATGACGAGCAGTACTTC	CASSPGQDYDEQYF
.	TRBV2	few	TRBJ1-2	TGTGCCAGCAGTGAAGTCCGGGGAGGACATGGCTACACCTTC	CASSEVRGGHGYTF
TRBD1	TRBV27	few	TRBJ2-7	TGTGCCAGCAGTTTAGGGACAGAGTTATCCTTC	CASSLGTELSF
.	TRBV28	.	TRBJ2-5	TGTGCCAGCGATCTGGGACCCGGGATGTCCCTTCAAGAGACCCAGTACTTC	CASDLGPGMSLQETQYF
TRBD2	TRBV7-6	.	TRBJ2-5	TGTGCCATCACCTACGGACTAGCGGGAGTTGAACCCCAAGAGACCCAGTACTTC	CAITYGLAGVEPQETQYF
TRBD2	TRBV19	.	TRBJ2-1	TGTGCCAGTAGTGAAATCTTAGCGGGAGGTTATCTTGAGCAGTTCTTC	CASSEILAGGYLEQFF
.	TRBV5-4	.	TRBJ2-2	TGTGCCAGCAGCTTAGACTTGACGAACACCGGGGAGCTGTTTTTT	CASSLDLTNTGELFF
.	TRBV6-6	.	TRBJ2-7	TGTGCCAGCAGTTGGGGGGCCTACGAGCAGTACTTC	CASSWGAYEQYF
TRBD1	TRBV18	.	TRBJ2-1	TGTGCCAGCTCACCACTGCCGGCGGACAGGGTGAATGAGCAGTTCTTC	CASSPLPADRVNEQFF
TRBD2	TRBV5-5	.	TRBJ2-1	TGTGCCAGCAGCACCGGGACTAGCGTATACAATGAGCAGTTCTTC	CASSTGTSVYNEQFF